This entry features one T cell receptor beta chain sequence. The CDR3 totals 14 residues. V was trimmed by 5 bases and J by 2 bases, leaving 10 bases between them. The germline V gene encodes CDR1 LNHDA and CDR2 SQIVND (reference sequence). A deep-level run was used for the assay. Replicate PCRs run on unsorted PBMC used around 0.3 ug DNA, which was about 30,000 T cell genomes. Unsorted PBMC DNA was run through sequencing on ten immunoSEQ deep assay plates. Only in-frame clones appear in the TCRdb table, and some are missing; sequencing was by immunoSEQ multiplex PCR. The top ten clones hold around 12% of a sample with about 600,000 clones, 70% to 80% of them seen once. The data originate from a study of shared clonotypes between healthy human individuals.

Sequencing was carried out using PBMCs. This sequence was found in a woman in her thirties or forties in good health. Some clones in this sample may be carry-over from other donors' samples. The chain links TRBV19 to TRBJ1-3; tentatively, D is TRBD1 (6 bases). The CDR3 DNA sequence: TGTGCCAGTAGTGTACAGGGTCCTGGAAACACCATATATTTT. This codes for CASSVQGPGNTIYF.